This T cell receptor beta chain was documented in a study of OX40 agonist ivuxolimab in advanced cancers. Study-wide background: Checkpoint inhibitors had been given previously to over 30% of patients.

Using immunoSEQ multiplex PCR, the repertoire was profiled, and TCRdb retains in-frame clones only, with some absent. The profile shows fewer than 75,000 clones, roughly 86% of them singletons. Any history of autoimmune disease or systemic immunosuppression disqualified patients. A word on this clone: What it recognizes is unknown.

This CDR3 comprises 13 residues. Trimming pared 5 bases from V and 3 bases from J, leaving 10 bases between. Germline assignment: CDR1 SGHTA and CDR2 FQGTGA. Regarding the study as a whole: Blood T cells, both CD4+ and CD8+, expanded clonally by week 6 at 0.1 to 3.0 mg/kg. Relative to CD4+, CD8+ T cells held more expanded clones on average.

This sample comprised CD4+ or CD8+ T cells sorted from blood, obtained in a trial of the OX40 agonist ivuxolimab. This receptor was taken from an adult with an advanced solid tumor such as melanoma, head and neck, liver or kidney cancer. The chain joins TRBV7-3 to TRBJ2-5, with TRBD2 as a possible D gene (6 bases). CDR3 DNA sequence: TGTGCCAGCAGCAAGGGACTTAAAGAGACCCAGTACTTC. Translating gives CASSKGLKETQYF.